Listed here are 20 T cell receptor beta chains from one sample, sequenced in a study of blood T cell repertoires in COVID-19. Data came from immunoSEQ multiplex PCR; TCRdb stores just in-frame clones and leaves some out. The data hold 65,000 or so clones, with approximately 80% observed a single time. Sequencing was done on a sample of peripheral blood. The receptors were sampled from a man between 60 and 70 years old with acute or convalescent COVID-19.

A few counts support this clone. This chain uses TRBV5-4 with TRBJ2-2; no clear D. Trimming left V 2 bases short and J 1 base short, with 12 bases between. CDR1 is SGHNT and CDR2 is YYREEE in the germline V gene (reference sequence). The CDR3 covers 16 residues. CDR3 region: CASSLMGSLNTGELFF. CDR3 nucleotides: TGTGCCAGCAGCTTAATGGGCAGCTTGAACACCGGGGAGCTGTTTTTT.

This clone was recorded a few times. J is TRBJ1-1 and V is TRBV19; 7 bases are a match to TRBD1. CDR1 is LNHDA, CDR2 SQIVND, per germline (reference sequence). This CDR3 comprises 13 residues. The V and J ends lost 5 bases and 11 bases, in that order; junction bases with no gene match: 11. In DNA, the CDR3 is TGTGCCAGTAGTGCCTCGACACAGGGGCAGGCTTTCTTT. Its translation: CASSASTQGQAFF. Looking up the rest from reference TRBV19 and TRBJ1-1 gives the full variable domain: DGGITQSPKYLFRKEGQNVTLSCEQNLNHDAMYWYRQDPGQGLRLIYYSQIVNDFQKGDIAEGYSVSREKKESFPLTVTSAQKNPTAFYLCASSASTQGQAFFGQGTRLTVV.

This CDR3 reads CASGLEGARTEAFF. CDR3 nucleotides: TGTGCTAGTGGTTTGGAGGGGGCGCGAACTGAAGCTTTCTTT. The rearrangement uses TRBV12-5 and TRBJ1-1; 7 positions match TRBD1. This CDR3 is built from 14 residues. From germline, CDR1 is LGHNT and CDR2 FRNRAP. Trimming removed 1 base from V and 5 bases from J; junction bases left unmatched: 4.

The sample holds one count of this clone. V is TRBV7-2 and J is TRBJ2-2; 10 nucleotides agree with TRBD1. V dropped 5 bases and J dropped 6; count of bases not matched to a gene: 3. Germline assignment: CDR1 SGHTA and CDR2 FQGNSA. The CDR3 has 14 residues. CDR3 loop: CASSGGQGPGELFF. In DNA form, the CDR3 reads TGTGCCAGCAGCGGGGGACAGGGGCCCGGGGAGCTGTTTTTT.

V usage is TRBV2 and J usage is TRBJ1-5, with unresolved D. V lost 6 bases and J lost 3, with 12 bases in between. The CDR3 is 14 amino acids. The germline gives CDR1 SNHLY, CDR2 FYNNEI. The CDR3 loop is CASRSLDYNQPQHF. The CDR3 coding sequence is TGTGCCAGCAGGAGCTTGGACTACAATCAGCCCCAGCATTTT.

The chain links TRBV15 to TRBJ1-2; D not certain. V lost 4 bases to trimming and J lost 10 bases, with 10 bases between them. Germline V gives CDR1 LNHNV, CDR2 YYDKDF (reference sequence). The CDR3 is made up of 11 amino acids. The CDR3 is CATSIEEAYTF. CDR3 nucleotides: TGTGCCACCAGCATCGAAGAGGCCTACACCTTC.

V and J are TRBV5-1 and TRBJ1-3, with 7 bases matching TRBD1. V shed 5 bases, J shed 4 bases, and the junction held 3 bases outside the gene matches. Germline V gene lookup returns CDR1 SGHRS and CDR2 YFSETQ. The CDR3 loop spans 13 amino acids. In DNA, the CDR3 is TGCGCCAGCAGGACAGGGTCAGGAAACACCATATATTTT. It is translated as CASRTGSGNTIYF.

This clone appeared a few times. CDR3 in amino acids: CASSTGTENTEAFF. Here the CDR3 DNA reads TGCGCCAGCAGCACGGGGACAGAGAACACTGAAGCTTTCTTT. The J gene is TRBJ1-1, the V gene TRBV5-1; 7 positions match TRBD1. The CDR3 is 14 residues long. The junction had 4 bases not matched to a gene; V was cut back by 4 bases and J by 1 base. Germline assignment: CDR1 SGHRS and CDR2 YFSETQ.

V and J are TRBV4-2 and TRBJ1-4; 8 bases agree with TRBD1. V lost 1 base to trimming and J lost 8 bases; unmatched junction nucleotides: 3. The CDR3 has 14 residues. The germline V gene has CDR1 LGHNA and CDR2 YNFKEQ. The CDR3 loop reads CASSQGTGYEKLFF. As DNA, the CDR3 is TGTGCCAGCAGCCAAGGGACAGGGTACGAAAAACTGTTTTTT.

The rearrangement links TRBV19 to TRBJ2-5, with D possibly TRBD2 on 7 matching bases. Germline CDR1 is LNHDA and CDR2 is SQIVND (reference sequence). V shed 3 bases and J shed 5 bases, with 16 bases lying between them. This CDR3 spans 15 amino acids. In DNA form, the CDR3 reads TGTGCCAGTAGTATGCGGGGGCGCTGGTCGGAGACCCAGTACTTC. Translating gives CASSMRGRWSETQYF.

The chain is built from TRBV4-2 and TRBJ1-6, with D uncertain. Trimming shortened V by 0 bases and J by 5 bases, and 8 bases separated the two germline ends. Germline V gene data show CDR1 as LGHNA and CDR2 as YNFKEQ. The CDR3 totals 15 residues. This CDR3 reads CASSQDRHNNSPLHF. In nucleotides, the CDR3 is TGTGCCAGCAGCCAAGATAGACACAATAATTCACCCCTCCACTTT.

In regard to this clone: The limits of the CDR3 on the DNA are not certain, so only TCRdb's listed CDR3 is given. The CDR3 loop reads CASGLVLVRGEPFGDGYTF. The rearrangement joins TRBV12-5 to TRBJ1-2. Germline V CDR1 and CDR2: LGHNT, FRNRAP. The CDR3 totals 19 residues, both ends included.

In DNA form, the CDR3 reads TGCGCCAGCAGCCAAGGTGTAGGGGGCAACACTGAAGCTTTCTTT. This codes for CASSQGVGGNTEAFF. The V and J genes are TRBV4-1 and TRBJ1-1; 7 nucleotides match TRBD1. V was clipped by 1 base and J by 2 bases; unmatched bases: 4. CDR1 MGHRA and CDR2 YSYEKL come from the germline V gene. The CDR3 consists of 15 residues.

The CDR3 coding sequence is TGCGCCAGCAGCCAATCGGTGGACACCAATAAGGGACAGCCCCAGCATTTT. Translated, it gives CASSQSVDTNKGQPQHF. The gene calls are TRBV4-1 and TRBJ1-5, with D perhaps TRBD1 (5 bases). Germline values: CDR1 MGHRA, CDR2 YSYEKL. Trimming took off 2 bases at V and 7 bases at J, with 21 bases between the two ends. The CDR3 is made up of 17 amino acids.

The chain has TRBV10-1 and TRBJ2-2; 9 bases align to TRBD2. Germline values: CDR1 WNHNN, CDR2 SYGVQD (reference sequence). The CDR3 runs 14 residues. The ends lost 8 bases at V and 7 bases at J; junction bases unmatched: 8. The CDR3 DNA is TGCGCCAGCCCCCAGGCGGGGGGGCACGGGGAGCTGTTTTTT. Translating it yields CASPQAGGHGELFF.

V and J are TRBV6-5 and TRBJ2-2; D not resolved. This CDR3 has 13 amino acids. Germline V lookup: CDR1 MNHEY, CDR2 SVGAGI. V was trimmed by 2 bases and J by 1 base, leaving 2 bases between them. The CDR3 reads CASSYLNTGELFF. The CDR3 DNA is TGTGCCAGCAGTTACCTGAACACCGGGGAGCTGTTTTTT.

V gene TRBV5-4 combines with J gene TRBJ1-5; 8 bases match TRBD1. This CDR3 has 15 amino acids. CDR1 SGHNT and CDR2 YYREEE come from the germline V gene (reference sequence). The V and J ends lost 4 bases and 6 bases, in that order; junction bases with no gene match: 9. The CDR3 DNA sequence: TGTGCCAGCAGCAATGACAGGGGCTTGAGTCAGCCCCAGCATTTT. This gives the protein CASSNDRGLSQPQHF. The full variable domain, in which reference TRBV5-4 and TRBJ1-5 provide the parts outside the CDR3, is ETGVTQSPTHLIKTRGQQVTLRCSSQSGHNTVSWYQQALGQGPQFIFQYYREEENGRGNFPPRFSGLQFPNYSSELNVNALELDDSALYLCASSNDRGLSQPQHFGDGTRLSIL.

DNA for the CDR3: TGTGCCAGCAGCTTGGACGTGAGAGGCTACACCTTC. Its translation is CASSLDVRGYTF. This chain uses TRBV5-5 with TRBJ1-2; D is unclear. CDR1 and CDR2 from the germline V gene are SGHKS and YYEKEE (reference sequence). CDR3 length equals 12 residues. V lost 0 bases and J 8 bases, leaving 8 bases between the germline ends. The full variable domain, in which reference TRBV5-5 and TRBJ1-2 provide the parts outside the CDR3, is DAGVTQSPTHLIKTRGQQVTLRCSPISGHKSVSWYQQVLGQGPQFIFQYYEKEERGRGNFPDRFSARQFPNYSSELNVNALLLGDSALYLCASSLDVRGYTFGSGTRLTVV.

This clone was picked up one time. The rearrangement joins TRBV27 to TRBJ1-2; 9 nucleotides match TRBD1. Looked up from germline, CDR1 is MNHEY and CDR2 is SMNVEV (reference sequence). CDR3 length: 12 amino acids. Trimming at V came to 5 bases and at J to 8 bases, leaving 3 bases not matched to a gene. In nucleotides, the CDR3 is TGTGCCAGCAGTAAAGACAGGGGGGGCTACACCTTC. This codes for CASSKDRGGYTF.

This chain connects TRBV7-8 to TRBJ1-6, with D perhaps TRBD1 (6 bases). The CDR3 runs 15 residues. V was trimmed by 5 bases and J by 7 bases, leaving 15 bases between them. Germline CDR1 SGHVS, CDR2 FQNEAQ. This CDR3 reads CASSLTETGNSPLHF. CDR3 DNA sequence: TGTGCCAGCAGCCTAACCGAAACAGGGAATTCACCCCTCCACTTT.